This T cell receptor (beta chain) was identified during a study of T cell responses to AZD1222 COVID-19 vaccine. Study observations and caveats: Baseline seropositivity characterized only a handful of AZD1222 recipients. No day 14 peak samples; only post-peak repertoires were characterized.

To note about this clone: Its specificity is not known.

Measured with immunoSEQ multiplex PCR; TCRdb has only the in-frame clones, and not every one. The table lists around 120,000 clones, around 90% of them singletons. Trimming removed 0 bases at V and 3 bases at J, with 11 bases between. CDR1 SGDLS and CDR2 YYNGEE come from the germline V gene. This CDR3 region has 15 residues. The specimen comprised peripheral blood, sampled 28 days after the second AZD1222 dose. The rearrangement joins TRBV9 to TRBJ2-3, with TRBD1 as a possible D gene (6 bases). The origin of this receptor is an adult who received the AZD1222 COVID-19 vaccine. Here the CDR3 reads CASSVGTDSTDTQYF. In nucleotides, the CDR3 is TGTGCCAGCAGCGTAGGGACAGATAGTACAGATACGCAGTATTTT.